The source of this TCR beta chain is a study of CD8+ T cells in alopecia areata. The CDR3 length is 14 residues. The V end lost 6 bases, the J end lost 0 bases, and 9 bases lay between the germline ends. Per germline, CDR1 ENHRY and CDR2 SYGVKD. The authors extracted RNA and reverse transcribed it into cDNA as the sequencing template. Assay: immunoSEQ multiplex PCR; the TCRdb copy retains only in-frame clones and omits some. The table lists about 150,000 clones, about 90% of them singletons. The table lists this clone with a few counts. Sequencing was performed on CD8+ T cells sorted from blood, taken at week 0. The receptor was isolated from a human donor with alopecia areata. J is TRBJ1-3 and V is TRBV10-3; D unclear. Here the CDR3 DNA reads TGTGCCATCAGCGAAGTTAACTCTGGAAACACCATATATTTT. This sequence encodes CAISEVNSGNTIYF.